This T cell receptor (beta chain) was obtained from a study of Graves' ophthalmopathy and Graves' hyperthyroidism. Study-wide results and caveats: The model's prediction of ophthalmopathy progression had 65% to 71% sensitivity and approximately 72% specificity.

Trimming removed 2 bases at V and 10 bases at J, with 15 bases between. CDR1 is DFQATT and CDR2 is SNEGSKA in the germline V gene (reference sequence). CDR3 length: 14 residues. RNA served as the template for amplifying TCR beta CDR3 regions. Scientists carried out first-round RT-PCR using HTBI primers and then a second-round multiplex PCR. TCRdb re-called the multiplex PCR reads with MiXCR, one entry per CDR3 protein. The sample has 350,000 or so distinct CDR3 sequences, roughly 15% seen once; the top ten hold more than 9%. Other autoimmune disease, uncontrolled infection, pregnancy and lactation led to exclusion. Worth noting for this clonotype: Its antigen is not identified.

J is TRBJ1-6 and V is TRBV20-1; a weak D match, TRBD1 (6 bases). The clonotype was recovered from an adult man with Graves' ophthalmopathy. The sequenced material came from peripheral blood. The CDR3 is CSARMGGARSPLHF. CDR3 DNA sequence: TGCAGTGCTAGAATGGGGGGGGCCAGATCACCCCTCCACTTT.